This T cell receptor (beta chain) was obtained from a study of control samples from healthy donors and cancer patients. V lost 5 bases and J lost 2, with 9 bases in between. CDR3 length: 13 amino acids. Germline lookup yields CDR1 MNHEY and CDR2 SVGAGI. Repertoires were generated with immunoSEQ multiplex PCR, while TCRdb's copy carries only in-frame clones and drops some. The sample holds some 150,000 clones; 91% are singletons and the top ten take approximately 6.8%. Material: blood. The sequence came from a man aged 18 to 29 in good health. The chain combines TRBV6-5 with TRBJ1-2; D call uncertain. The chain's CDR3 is CASSRAANYGYTF. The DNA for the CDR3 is TGTGCCAGCAGTCGGGCGGCAAACTATGGCTACACCTTC.